Listed below are T cell receptor beta chains from one sample, sequenced in a study of blood T cells in healthy people across ages. Each CDR3 protein is one row after TCRdb ran MiXCR on the 5' RACE reads. This table has about 940,000 distinct CDR3 sequences, about 44% appearing once. The material sequenced was blood. The receptors derive from a man aged 25 to 45 in good health. The CDR3 runs from the conserved cysteine through the conserved F or W. The D gene is left open where the match is weak. The size field is filled for only some rows; it gives once, few, many or a size class.

-	TRBV20-1	TRBD1	TRBJ2-5	CSAIKTGYQETQYF	TGCAGTGCTATCAAGACAGGGTACCAAGAGACCCAGTACTTC
-	TRBV5-4	TRBD1	TRBJ2-5	CASRYTGTEETRYF	TGTGCCAGCAGGTATACCGGGACAGAAGAGACCCGGTACTTC
-	TRBV4-2	TRBD2	TRBJ2-3	CASSQDTLTSGGSDTQYF	TGTGCCAGCAGCCAAGATACCCTAACTAGCGGGGGGTCAGATACGCAGTATTTT
-	TRBV6-5	-	TRBJ2-5	CASNNRERETQYF	TGTGCCAGCAACAACAGGGAGCGAGAGACCCAGTACTTC
few	TRBV7-2	-	TRBJ2-3	CASSLSPGISFPSTDTQYF	TGTGCCAGCAGCTTATCGCCGGGGATCTCTTTCCCTAGCACAGATACGCAGTATTTT
-	TRBV28	-	TRBJ2-3	CASKEAFVNTDTQYF	TGTGCCAGCAAAGAGGCGTTCGTCAACACAGATACGCAGTATTTT
few	TRBV7-2	-	TRBJ2-3	CASSFAFSTDTQYF	TGTGCCAGCAGCTTTGCGTTTAGCACAGATACGCAGTATTTT
-	TRBV3-1	-	TRBJ2-7	CASSQGGVRGYEQYF	TGTGCCAGCAGCCAAGGAGGGGTCCGGGGCTACGAGCAGTACTTC
-	TRBV6-1	-	TRBJ2-7	CASYPPGPSYEQYF	TGTGCCAGCTATCCACCGGGACCCTCCTACGAGCAGTACTTC
-	TRBV28	TRBD1	TRBJ2-7	CASSGVGGEGQGAYEQYF	TGTGCCAGCAGTGGGGTAGGCGGGGAGGGACAGGGCGCCTACGAGCAGTACTTC
once	TRBV6-2/TRBV6-3	TRBD1	TRBJ1-4	CASILRQGEKLFF	TGTGCCAGCATCCTTCGACAGGGTGAAAAACTGTTTTTT
few	TRBV27	-	TRBJ2-5	CASSWDNQETQYF	TGTGCCAGCAGTTGGGACAACCAAGAGACCCAGTACTTC
-	TRBV9	-	TRBJ2-3	CASSVAGGLGEDTQYF	TGTGCCAGCAGCGTAGCTGGGGGGCTCGGGGAGGATACGCAGTATTTT
few	TRBV24-1	-	TRBJ1-5	CATSDTGQYQPQHF	TGTGCCACCAGTGACACAGGACAGTATCAGCCCCAGCATTTT
few	TRBV29-1	-	TRBJ2-3	CSVAVTDTQYF	TGCAGCGTTGCCGTAACAGATACGCAGTATTTT